This passage covers 22 T cell receptor beta chains from one sample sequenced in a study of T cell responses to AZD1222 COVID-19 vaccine. Sequencing used immunoSEQ multiplex PCR; TCRdb keeps in-frame clones, though not all of them. The table shows roughly 20,000 clones, with less than 85% occurring only once. The material sequenced was peripheral blood, taken on day 0 of AZD1222 vaccination. The receptor source for this set is an adult in good health.

The chain has TRBV5-6 and TRBJ2-3, with D perhaps matching TRBD2 (5 bases). The CDR3 totals 13 residues. Germline V gene sequence: CDR1 SGHDT, CDR2 YYEEEE. V lost 0 bases and J 10 bases, leaving 12 bases between the germline ends. The CDR3 sequence is CASSLERRRAQYF. CDR3 DNA sequence: TGTGCCAGCAGCTTGGAGCGGAGGCGGGCGCAGTATTTT.

A few counts support this clone. V usage is TRBV10-3 and J usage is TRBJ1-1; 7 nucleotides match TRBD1. Germline CDR1 and CDR2: ENHRY and SYGVKD. The V segment lost 5 bases and the J segment 4 bases; nucleotides outside the gene matches: 16. The CDR3 covers 17 residues. CDR3 residues: CAISRRGQGSSSTEAFF. The CDR3 region has the DNA TGTGCCATCAGTAGGAGGGGGCAGGGAAGTAGCAGCACTGAAGCTTTCTTT.

This clone has only a few counts. This chain joins TRBV4-2 and TRBJ2-1, with TRBD2 matching 7 bases. The CDR3 extends over 18 amino acids. J was trimmed by 0 bases and V by 0 bases; bases with no gene match: 8. Per germline, CDR1 LGHNA and CDR2 YNFKEQ. The CDR3 coding sequence is TGTGCCAGCAGCCAAGATCCGTGGGGAGGGGACTCCTACAATGAGCAGTTCTTC. Amino acids: CASSQDPWGGDSYNEQFF.

This chain connects TRBV7-9 to TRBJ2-1; the D is unclear. From germline, CDR1 is SEHNR and CDR2 FQNEAQ (reference sequence). The CDR3 is 14 residues long. V was pared by 1 base and J by 7 bases, with 11 bases between. CDR3: CASSLVAPPNEQFF. DNA for the CDR3: TGTGCCAGCAGCTTAGTGGCCCCGCCTAATGAGCAGTTCTTC.

This clone was detected once. The chain combines TRBV30 with TRBJ1-5; D is perhaps TRBD1 (5 bases). V was shortened by 2 bases and J by 0 bases, with 11 bases between the two germline ends. The germline V gene has CDR1 GTSNPN and CDR2 SVGIG (reference sequence). The CDR3 covers 15 residues. This CDR3 is CAWSLGRGSNQPQHF. The CDR3 DNA sequence: TGTGCCTGGAGTTTGGGACGAGGTAGCAATCAGCCCCAGCATTTT. Looking up the rest from reference TRBV30 and TRBJ1-5 gives the full variable domain: SQTIHQWPATLVQPVGSPLSLECTVEGTSNPNLYWYRQAAGRGLQLLFYSVGIGQISSEVPQNLSASRPQDRQFILSSKKLLLSDSGFYLCAWSLGRGSNQPQHFGDGTRLSIL.

The J gene is TRBJ1-2, the V gene TRBV19; 9 bases line up with TRBD1. Per the germline V gene, CDR1 is LNHDA and CDR2 is SQIVND (reference sequence). The CDR3 totals 15 residues. J gave up 8 bases and V 5 bases, and 12 bases lay outside the gene matches. Here the CDR3 reads CASSHTSDRGRGYTF. DNA of the CDR3: TGTGCCAGTAGTCATACATCGGACAGGGGAAGGGGCTACACCTTC.

This clone was observed a single time. The chain combines TRBV28 with TRBJ1-1; 8 bases are shared with TRBD1. Germline V CDR1 and CDR2: MDHEN, SYDVKM. V trimming: 8 bases; J trimming: 8 bases; junction bases outside the gene matches: 10. The CDR3 has 13 residues. CDR3: CASLPPGTGEAFF. The CDR3 nucleotides read TGTGCCAGCCTCCCCCCCGGGACAGGAGAAGCTTTCTTT.

The chain is built from TRBV4-1 and TRBJ2-1, with D perhaps TRBD2 (5 bases). Trimming took 3 bases from V and 8 from J, leaving 8 bases between them. The CDR3 extends over 12 amino acids. Germline CDR1 reads MGHRA; CDR2 reads YSYEKL. The DNA for the CDR3 is TGCGCCAGCAGCCATGAGGGTGATGAGCAGTTCTTC. Translated: CASSHEGDEQFF.

The rearrangement uses TRBV27 and TRBJ1-1, with unresolved D. This CDR3 has 12 amino acids. Germline V gene sequence: CDR1 MNHEY, CDR2 SMNVEV (reference sequence). V was shortened by 3 bases and J by 7 bases, with 9 bases between the two germline ends. The CDR3 DNA sequence: TGTGCCAGCAGTTTTCCCGGAAGTGAAGCTTTCTTT. Amino acid sequence: CASSFPGSEAFF.

The chain links TRBV6-2 or TRBV6-3 to TRBJ1-5; weak D call: TRBD1 (5 bases). CDR1 is MNHEY, CDR2 SVGEGT, per germline. The CDR3 is 19 amino acids. Trimming shortened V by 2 bases and J by 0 bases, and 20 bases separated the two germline ends. The CDR3 is CASSYPSGTPLYSNQPQHF. The DNA for the CDR3 is TGTGCCAGCAGTTACCCGTCCGGGACGCCGCTATATAGCAATCAGCCCCAGCATTTT.

The chain is built from TRBV2 and TRBJ1-5, with 8 nucleotides matching TRBD1. CDR3 length: 14 amino acids. Germline loops: CDR1 SNHLY, CDR2 FYNNEI. Trimming removed 8 bases from V and 4 bases from J; junction bases left unmatched: 7. The DNA for the CDR3 is TGTGCCAGCGGACAGGGAGGGCCTAATCAGCCCCAGCATTTT. Its protein product is CASGQGGPNQPQHF.

The V call is TRBV6-5, the J call TRBJ2-2; tentatively, D is TRBD1 or TRBD2 (5 bases each). The CDR3 totals 13 residues. Trimming cost V 2 bases and J 5 bases, with 6 bases left between them. The V gene's germline CDR1 is MNHEY and CDR2 SVGAGI. CDR3: CASSYGGTGELFF. CDR3 bases: TGTGCCAGCAGTTACGGGGGAACCGGGGAGCTGTTTTTT.

The chain recombines TRBV6-6 with TRBJ2-1; 8 bases match TRBD1. With V trimmed by 2 bases and J by 6 bases, 6 bases remained unmatched. Germline V gene sequence: CDR1 MNHNY, CDR2 SVGAGI (reference sequence). The CDR3 is made up of 15 amino acids. The CDR3 DNA reads as TGTGCCAGCAGTTACGGACAGGGACACCTCAATGAGCAGTTCTTC. As protein: CASSYGQGHLNEQFF.

The rearrangement joins TRBV5-1 to TRBJ2-1; TRBD2 matches at 8 bases. This CDR3 has 15 residues. The germline CDR1 and CDR2 sequences are SGHRS and YFSETQ. V was pared by 4 bases and J by 0 bases, with 3 bases of the junction left unmatched. The CDR3 DNA reads TGCGCCAGCAGCCTCGGGACTAGCTCCTACAATGAGCAGTTCTTC. This codes for CASSLGTSSYNEQFF.

This clone occurred a few times. The chain employs TRBV7-2 and TRBJ2-5, with D unresolved. The CDR3 runs 13 residues. From germline, CDR1 is SGHTA and CDR2 FQGNSA. Trimming stripped 6 bases from V and 1 base from J, with 9 bases between. The CDR3 sequence is CASRKGSQETQYF. The CDR3 DNA reads TGTGCCAGCAGAAAGGGCTCCCAAGAGACCCAGTACTTC.

This rearrangement joins TRBV27 to TRBJ2-1; a possible D gene is TRBD1 (5 bases). CDR1 and CDR2 (germline): MNHEY, SMNVEV (reference sequence). V lost 6 bases, J lost 7 bases, and 16 bases lay in between. The CDR3 has 14 amino acids. CDR3 sequence reads: CASSPRAINNEQFF. CDR3 sequence (DNA): TGTGCCAGCAGCCCCAGGGCTATAAATAATGAGCAGTTCTTC.

This sequence joins TRBV6-1 and TRBJ2-5; D remains ambiguous. This CDR3 has 13 amino acids. The V end lost 2 bases, the J end lost 4 bases, and 8 bases lay between the germline ends. Germline-derived CDR1 and CDR2 are MNHNS and SASEGT. The CDR3 nucleotides read TGTGCCAGCAGTGAAATCCCTCGAGAGACCCAGTACTTC. Protein: CASSEIPRETQYF.

The chain carries TRBV2 and TRBJ2-1; 10 nucleotides agree with TRBD2. V trimming: 4 bases; J trimming: 5 bases; junction bases outside the gene matches: 5. CDR1 SNHLY and CDR2 FYNNEI come from the germline V gene. This CDR3 has 15 residues. CDR3 amino acids: CASSGWSGGDNEQFF. Here the CDR3 DNA reads TGTGCCAGCAGTGGCTGGAGCGGGGGGGACAATGAGCAGTTCTTC.

This clone was counted once. The CDR3 nucleotides read TGTGCCTGGATCCCCTCCTTTAGCGGGCCCAGAACCTACGAGCAGTACTTC. It translates to CAWIPSFSGPRTYEQYF. V and J are TRBV30 and TRBJ2-7; 7 bases map to TRBD2. V was clipped by 4 bases and J by 2 bases; unmatched bases: 17. Germline V gene lookup returns CDR1 GTSNPN and CDR2 SVGIG (reference sequence). There are 17 residues in the CDR3.

The chain uses TRBV2 and TRBJ1-2; 8 bases map to TRBD1. J gave up 8 bases and V 6 bases, and 5 bases lay outside the gene matches. The CDR3 totals 12 residues. In germline, CDR1 is SNHLY, CDR2 FYNNEI. The CDR3 DNA is TGTGCCAGCAGCGACAGGGGTGCCGGCTACACCTTC. This sequence encodes CASSDRGAGYTF.

This clone appeared a few times. V is TRBV28 and J is TRBJ2-2; a possible D gene is TRBD1 (5 bases). CDR1 and CDR2 (germline): MDHEN, SYDVKM. V was pared by 3 bases and J by 2 bases, with 10 bases between. CDR3 length: 15 residues. For the CDR3, the DNA is TGTGCCAGCAGTTTCCACGACAGTAACACCGGGGAGCTGTTTTTT. Amino acids: CASSFHDSNTGELFF.

The chain links TRBV27 to TRBJ1-4; D is undetermined. This CDR3 has 13 residues. Germline CDR1 reads MNHEY; CDR2 reads SMNVEV (reference sequence). The V and J ends lost 5 bases and 7 bases respectively, with 11 bases between them. CDR3: CASSPRPGEKLFF. The CDR3 DNA reads TGTGCCAGCAGTCCACGTCCAGGTGAAAAACTGTTTTTT.